The clone carrying this TCR beta chain was counted a few times. Its antigen is as yet unknown. J lost 0 bases, V lost 10 bases, and 7 bases had no gene match. Looked up from germline, CDR1 is ENHRY and CDR2 is SYGVKD. This CDR3 region has 14 residues. This specimen comes from a study of cytomegalovirus exposure and HLA in healthy donors. Points from the study as a whole: Altogether, 150 to 200 TCR beta chains were recorded as cytomegalovirus-associated.

PCR involved 60 Vbeta and 13 Jbeta primers. The table came from immunoSEQ multiplex PCR; TCRdb's copy has only in-frame clones and leaves some out. The table shows roughly 97,000 clones, with about 9.5% occurring only once. This TCR was sampled from a middle-aged man in good health and CMV-seropositive. The V call is TRBV10-3, the J call TRBJ2-3; the match to TRBD2 covers 7 bases. The sequencing sample was made of PBMCs. The CDR3 here is CATYNGGSTDTQYF. The CDR3 coding sequence is TGTGCCACCTACAACGGGGGGAGCACAGATACGCAGTATTTT.